A single sample is the source of the 32 T cell receptor beta chains below, sequenced in a study of T cell changes during pregnancy in multiple sclerosis. Sequencing was performed with immunoSEQ multiplex PCR; in TCRdb, only in-frame clones are kept and a portion is missing. The repertoire holds 84,000 or so clones, about 95% seen once, with 2% to 3% in the top ten. Sequenced here: peripheral blood, sampled in the third trimester of pregnancy. The receptors here all came from a female donor with multiple sclerosis, enrolled in a pregnancy study.

The gene calls are TRBV9 and TRBJ1-4, with 9 bases lining up with TRBD1. This CDR3 spans 17 amino acids. After removal of 4 bases from V and 0 bases from J, the junction contained 7 bases not matched to a gene. Germline CDR1 reads SGDLS; CDR2 reads YYNGEE. CDR3 bases: TGTGCCAGCAGCCCGACGACAGGGGGTGCAACTAATGAAAAACTGTTTTTT. Its translation: CASSPTTGGATNEKLFF.

The rearrangement links TRBV15 to TRBJ1-2; D may be TRBD1 (6 bases). Germline V gives CDR1 LNHNV, CDR2 YYDKDF (reference sequence). Trimming took off 2 bases at V and 6 bases at J, with 13 bases between the two ends. The CDR3 totals 14 residues. CDR3 region: CATSRQGKGNGYTF. The DNA for the CDR3 is TGTGCCACCAGCAGACAGGGGAAGGGGAATGGCTACACCTTC. The whole variable domain, filled in from reference TRBV15 and TRBJ1-2, reads DAMVIQNPRYQVTQFGKPVTLSCSQTLNHNVMYWYQQKSSQAPKLLFHYYDKDFNNEADTPDNFQSRRPNTSFCFLDIRSPGLGDTAMYLCATSRQGKGNGYTFGSGTRLTVV.

This rearrangement joins TRBV10-3 to TRBJ2-2; 9 nucleotides line up with TRBD1. The CDR3 runs to 14 residues. The V gene's germline CDR1 is ENHRY and CDR2 SYGVKD. Germline trimming cut 5 bases from V and 6 bases from J; bases unmatched to any gene: 4. In DNA, the CDR3 is TGTGCCATCAGTCCGGGACAGGGATCCGGGGAGCTGTTTTTT. Encoded protein: CAISPGQGSGELFF.

V is TRBV7-9 and J is TRBJ1-4, with 7 bases fitting TRBD1. Germline CDR1 reads SEHNR; CDR2 reads FQNEAQ (reference sequence). The CDR3 has 18 amino acids. After removal of 5 bases from V and 6 bases from J, the junction contained 18 bases not matched to a gene. Written as DNA, the CDR3 is TGTGCCAGCAGCCGAGGGGGCGGTACTCCCAGGAGAGATGAAAAACTGTTTTTT. Translation gives CASSRGGGTPRRDEKLFF.

This chain joins TRBV11-2 and TRBJ2-3; D uncertain. Trimming took off 3 bases at V and 0 bases at J, with 10 bases between the two ends. The CDR3 has 15 amino acids. From germline, CDR1 is SGHAT and CDR2 FQNNGV. Written as DNA, the CDR3 is TGTGCCAGCAGCTTCGGGTCTAAAAGCACAGATACGCAGTATTTT. Translated: CASSFGSKSTDTQYF.

The CDR3 sequence: CASSAAGSGGRVYEQYF. CDR3 in DNA: TGTGCCAGCAGCGCCGCGGGGAGCGGGGGTAGAGTCTACGAGCAGTACTTC. This rearrangement joins TRBV13 to TRBJ2-7; TRBD2 aligns across 8 bases. J lost 3 bases, V lost 5 bases, and 15 bases had no gene match. This CDR3 spans 17 amino acids. CDR1 PRHDT and CDR2 FYEKMQ come from the germline V gene (reference sequence).

The chain employs TRBV7-3 and TRBJ1-6; 9 bases match TRBD1. CDR3 length: 14 amino acids. Germline CDR1 is SGHTA and CDR2 is FQGTGA. V lost 4 bases, J lost 9 bases, and 4 bases stayed unmatched. The CDR3 bases are TGTGCCAGCAGCTCTGGACAGGGGTCTTCACCCCTCCACTTT. Residues: CASSSGQGSSPLHF.

This rearrangement joins TRBV5-5 to TRBJ1-6; D unresolved. CDR3 length: 12 residues. Looked up from germline, CDR1 is SGHKS and CDR2 is YYEKEE (reference sequence). V lost 0 bases and J lost 14, with 9 bases in between. The CDR3 coding sequence is TGTGCCAGCAGCTTGGACACCTTCTCCCTCCACTTT. It translates to CASSLDTFSLHF.

This chain joins TRBV12-5 and TRBJ1-3, with D uncertain. CDR1 is LGHNT, CDR2 FRNRAP, per germline. V shed 3 bases and J shed 1 base, with 7 bases lying between them. This CDR3 has 14 amino acids. The CDR3 sequence is CASGFWTSGNTIYF. The CDR3 nucleotides are TGTGCTAGTGGTTTTTGGACTTCTGGAAACACCATATATTTT.

The chain employs TRBV13 and TRBJ2-5; D is possibly TRBD2 (6 bases). The CDR3 spans 15 residues. Germline V CDR1 and CDR2: PRHDT, FYEKMQ (reference sequence). Trimming shortened V by 5 bases and J by 2 bases, and 15 bases separated the two germline ends. CDR3 DNA sequence: TGTGCCAGCAGCAGGCGGGGAGCGGAACAAGAGACCCAGTACTTC. It encodes CASSRRGAEQETQYF.

The genes are TRBV5-1 and TRBJ1-5; D is ambiguous. CDR3 length: 15 amino acids. Germline CDR1 is SGHRS and CDR2 is YFSETQ. V was cut by 2 bases and J by 0 bases, with 9 bases left in between. Written as DNA, the CDR3 is TGCGCCAGCAGCTTTGGAGAATATAGCAATCAGCCCCAGCATTTT. It specifies CASSFGEYSNQPQHF.

V is TRBV5-3 and J is TRBJ2-6, with TRBD1 identical over 9 bases. TRBV5-3 is marked as an open reading frame, function uncertain. This CDR3 is 19 amino acids long. J was trimmed by 2 bases and V by 4 bases; bases with no gene match: 13. CDR3 coding DNA: TGTGCCAGAAGCCGGCTTACCGGGACAGGGACAACTGGGGCCAACGTCCTGACTTTC. It yields the protein CARSRLTGTGTTGANVLTF.

V usage is TRBV5-1 and J usage is TRBJ1-2; D might be TRBD1 (6 bases). CDR3 size: 13 residues. The germline V gene encodes CDR1 SGHRS and CDR2 YFSETQ. V lost 6 bases, J lost 4 bases, and 13 bases lay in between. CDR3 sequence: CASTAGGSYGYTF. The DNA of the CDR3 is TGCGCCAGCACCGCGGGGGGCAGCTATGGCTACACCTTC.

The chain has TRBV9 and TRBJ1-1, with no clear D. The germline V gene has CDR1 SGDLS and CDR2 YYNGEE. The CDR3 has 13 residues. V lost 4 bases and J 7 bases, leaving 14 bases between the germline ends. Here the CDR3 reads CASSTRPRDEAFF. The DNA for the CDR3 is TGTGCCAGCAGCACGCGCCCTCGGGATGAAGCTTTCTTT. The whole variable domain, filled in from reference TRBV9 and TRBJ1-1, reads DSGVTQTPKHLITATGQRVTLRCSPRSGDLSVYWYQQSLDQGLQFLIQYYNGEERAKGNILERFSAQQFPDLHSELNLSSLELGDSALYFCASSTRPRDEAFFGQGTRLTVV.

This clone showed up just once. V usage is TRBV7-9 and J usage is TRBJ1-1; D is uncertain. The CDR3 extends over 14 amino acids. CDR1 SEHNR and CDR2 FQNEAQ come from the germline V gene (reference sequence). V gave up 5 bases and J gave up 1 base, with 11 bases separating them. The CDR3 nucleotides are TGTGCCAGCAGCCATAAAAAGAGGAACACTGAAGCTTTCTTT. This translates into CASSHKKRNTEAFF.

Notes on this clone: Relative to the germline gene, one junction end is altered; a read error may explain this. This chain joins TRBV29-1 and TRBJ2-7; 7 bases fit TRBD2. CDR3 length equals 10 residues. Per germline, CDR1 SQVTM and CDR2 ANQGSEA. CDR3 region: CSVDPGLPDF. The CDR3 DNA reads TGCAGCGTTGATCCGGGACTACCAGACTTC.

The chain employs TRBV6-1 and TRBJ1-2; no clear D gene. Germline V gene lookup returns CDR1 MNHNS and CDR2 SASEGT. The CDR3 covers 13 residues. V lost 1 base to trimming and J lost 6 bases, with 9 bases between them. CDR3 nucleotide sequence: TGTGCCAGCAGTGAAGACAGAAAGCATGGCTACACCTTC. Protein product: CASSEDRKHGYTF.

V gene TRBV11-2 combines with J gene TRBJ1-1; the D gene is possibly TRBD1 (6 bases). Trimming took 5 bases from V and 11 from J, leaving 15 bases between them. The length of the CDR3 is 12 residues. Germline lookup yields CDR1 SGHAT and CDR2 FQNNGV. CDR3 bases: TGTGCCAGCAGCAGCCCAGGGGTTGTCGCTTTCTTT. Translation gives CASSSPGVVAFF.

The CDR3 sequence: CASSLVGGADTGELFF. The CDR3, as DNA: TGTGCCAGCAGCTTGGTAGGGGGAGCGGACACCGGGGAGCTGTTTTTT. The V gene is TRBV5-6, the J gene TRBJ2-2, with a tentative D call TRBD1 (6 bases). V was pared by 0 bases and J by 3 bases, with 12 bases between. The CDR3 covers 16 residues. CDR1 is SGHDT, CDR2 YYEEEE, per germline.

V gene TRBV2 combines with J gene TRBJ1-2; no definite D call. Trimming cost V 7 bases and J 5 bases, with 14 bases left between them. Germline V gene data show CDR1 as SNHLY and CDR2 as FYNNEI. The CDR3 covers 13 residues. The CDR3 DNA is TGTGCCAGCACCGCAAGAGGAGGGTATGGCTACACCTTC. Residues: CASTARGGYGYTF.

The chain carries TRBV2 and TRBJ2-7, with TRBD1 identical over 10 bases. Trimming cost V 8 bases and J 1 base; bases outside gene matches: 2. Germline-derived CDR1 and CDR2 are SNHLY and FYNNEI. The CDR3 sequence is 13 residues long. The CDR3 DNA follows: TGTGCCAGCCCGGGACAGGGGTCCTACGAGCAGTACTTC. Translated: CASPGQGSYEQYF.

The genes are TRBV27 and TRBJ2-2; 7 bases are shared with TRBD1. Trimming at V came to 9 bases and at J to 6 bases, leaving 4 bases not matched to a gene. This CDR3 is built from 12 residues. Germline values: CDR1 MNHEY, CDR2 SMNVEV (reference sequence). The CDR3 DNA reads TGTGCCAGTCGACAGGGACCCGGGGAGCTGTTTTTT. Translated: CASRQGPGELFF.

This clone occurred a few times. The rearrangement joins TRBV4-1 to TRBJ1-5; D is perhaps TRBD1 (6 bases). V lost 5 bases and J lost 0, with 11 bases in between. Germline V gene lookup returns CDR1 MGHRA and CDR2 YSYEKL. The length of the CDR3 is 15 residues. The DNA of the CDR3 is TGCGCCAGCAGCACCGGACAGTATAGCAATCAGCCCCAGCATTTT. Encoded protein: CASSTGQYSNQPQHF.

The V gene is TRBV5-1, the J gene TRBJ1-2, with TRBD1 as a possible D gene (5 bases). Per the germline V gene, CDR1 is SGHRS and CDR2 is YFSETQ. The CDR3 has 14 amino acids. Trimming removed 5 bases from V and 2 bases from J, with 13 bases in between. The CDR3: CASSTGTVNYGYTF. The CDR3 nucleotides read TGCGCCAGCAGTACCGGGACTGTGAACTATGGCTACACCTTC.

The chain recombines TRBV6-5 with TRBJ2-7, with 7 bases identical to TRBD1. V lost 5 bases, J lost 7 bases, and 14 bases stayed unmatched. The CDR3 covers 15 residues. Germline CDR1 and CDR2: MNHEY and SVGAGI. CDR3 residues: CASSQDDYRGEEQYF. The CDR3 DNA reads as TGTGCCAGCAGTCAGGACGACTACAGGGGAGAGGAGCAGTACTTC.

The chain carries TRBV27 and TRBJ2-2, with TRBD1 matching over 11 bases. The germline CDR1 and CDR2 sequences are MNHEY and SMNVEV (reference sequence). This CDR3 contains 15 residues. V was clipped by 4 bases and J by 6 bases; unmatched bases: 4. DNA for the CDR3: TGTGCCAGCAGTTCCGGACAGGGGGCCGCCGGGGAGCTGTTTTTT. It is translated as CASSSGQGAAGELFF.

Note on this clone: Other nucleotide sequences in the sample specify the same CDR3. The chain recombines TRBV5-1 with TRBJ1-2, with D tentatively TRBD1 (5 bases). Germline CDR1 and CDR2: SGHRS and YFSETQ. V was cut by 2 bases and J by 3 bases, with 8 bases left in between. CDR3 size: 13 residues. DNA for the CDR3: TGCGCCAGCAGCTTAGACAGAGACTATGGCTACACCTTC. Its protein product is CASSLDRDYGYTF.

The rearrangement joins TRBV5-4 to TRBJ1-1; tentatively, D is TRBD1 (5 bases). Between the trimmed V and J ends, which lost 4 bases and 11 bases, there was a span of 15 bases. There are 12 residues in the CDR3. Germline V gene lookup returns CDR1 SGHNT and CDR2 YYREEE (reference sequence). The DNA for the CDR3 is TGTGCCAGCAGCGGGGACTCGATAGAGGCTTTCTTT. It codes for CASSGDSIEAFF.

The gene calls are TRBV5-5 and TRBJ2-5, with TRBD2 matching over 7 bases. V lost 6 bases and J lost 1; bases outside the gene matches: 12. CDR3 length: 16 residues. Per germline, CDR1 SGHKS and CDR2 YYEKEE (reference sequence). For the CDR3, the DNA is TGTGCCAGCAACGATGGACTAGATTGGGGCCAAGAGACCCAGTACTTC. Protein: CASNDGLDWGQETQYF.

V is TRBV25-1 and J is TRBJ1-2; 8 bases align to TRBD1. V shed 0 bases, J shed 7 bases, and the junction held 4 bases outside the gene matches. The CDR3 is 14 amino acids. CDR1 and CDR2 (germline): MGHDK, SYGVNS. CDR3: CASSEYRTGSGYTF. The CDR3 coding sequence is TGTGCCAGCAGTGAATACAGGACAGGGAGTGGCTACACCTTC.

The chain carries TRBV5-1 and TRBJ2-7, with 10 bases identical to TRBD2. After removal of 3 bases from V and 2 bases from J, the junction contained 5 bases not matched to a gene. The CDR3 runs 15 residues. Per germline, CDR1 SGHRS and CDR2 YFSETQ. CDR3 in DNA: TGCGCCAGCAGCTGGGCTAGCGGGGGAACCTACGAGCAGTACTTC. Its protein product is CASSWASGGTYEQYF.

The chain joins TRBV7-2 to TRBJ1-2, with D perhaps matching TRBD1 (6 bases). V was trimmed by 5 bases and J by 8 bases, leaving 18 bases between them. This CDR3 region has 14 residues. Germline V gene sequence: CDR1 SGHTA, CDR2 FQGNSA. The CDR3 DNA reads TGTGCCAGCAGCGCTAGGGGGGGACCTGGGGGCTACACCTTC. Translation gives CASSARGGPGGYTF.